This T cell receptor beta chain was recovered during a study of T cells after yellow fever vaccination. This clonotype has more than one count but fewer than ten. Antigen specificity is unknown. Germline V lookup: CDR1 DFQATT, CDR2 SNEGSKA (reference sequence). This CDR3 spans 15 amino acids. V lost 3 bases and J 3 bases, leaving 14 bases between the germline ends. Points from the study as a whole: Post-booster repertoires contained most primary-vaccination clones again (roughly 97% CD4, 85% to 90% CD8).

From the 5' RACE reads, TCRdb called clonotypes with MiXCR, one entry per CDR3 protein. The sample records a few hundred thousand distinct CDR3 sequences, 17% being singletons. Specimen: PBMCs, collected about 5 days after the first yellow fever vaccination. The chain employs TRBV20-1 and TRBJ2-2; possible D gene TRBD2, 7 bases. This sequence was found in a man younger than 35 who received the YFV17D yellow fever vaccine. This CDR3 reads CSASFAGADTGELFF. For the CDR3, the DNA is TGCAGTGCTAGTTTCGCGGGGGCGGACACCGGGGAGCTGTTTTTT.